Below are 20 T cell receptor beta chains sequenced from a single sample in a study of graft-versus-host responses after intestinal transplantation. The antigens of these receptors remain unknown. Profiling relied on immunoSEQ multiplex PCR, and the TCRdb table lists in-frame clones only, not all of them. The sample carries over 100,000 clones, over 85% recorded once. The sequencing used unstimulated CD4+ T cells sorted from spleen or lymph node cells, collected before intestinal transplant. The source is a human donor who received an intestinal transplant.

The gene calls are TRBV9 and TRBJ2-6, with 9 bases fitting TRBD1. This CDR3 has 19 residues. After removal of 2 bases from V and 4 bases from J, the junction contained 13 bases not matched to a gene. The germline V gene has CDR1 SGDLS and CDR2 YYNGEE. CDR3 in amino acids: CASSVGTGRFAGGANVLTF. The CDR3, as DNA: TGTGCCAGCAGCGTGGGGACAGGGAGGTTCGCGGGAGGGGCCAACGTCCTGACTTTC. The entire variable domain, with the rest obtained from reference TRBV9 and TRBJ2-6, is as follows: DSGVTQTPKHLITATGQRVTLRCSPRSGDLSVYWYQQSLDQGLQFLIQYYNGEERAKGNILERFSAQQFPDLHSELNLSSLELGDSALYFCASSVGTGRFAGGANVLTFGAGSRLTVL.

CDR3 sequence (DNA): TGTGCCAGCAGCCAAGAAGGGAATAGCTTGAATACGCAGTATTTT. It encodes CASSQEGNSLNTQYF. The rearrangement links TRBV4-2 to TRBJ2-3; no reliable D call. The CDR3 is made up of 15 amino acids. From germline, CDR1 is LGHNA and CDR2 YNFKEQ. The ends were cut back, 0 bases at V and 7 bases at J, with 14 bases in the middle.

The genes are TRBV5-1 and TRBJ1-4, with 9 positions matching TRBD1. J was trimmed by 8 bases and V by 6 bases; bases with no gene match: 8. CDR1 SGHRS and CDR2 YFSETQ come from the germline V gene. The CDR3 is 14 amino acids. The CDR3 loop reads CASTIGQGMEKLFF. DNA of the CDR3: TGCGCCAGCACCATTGGACAGGGGATGGAAAAACTGTTTTTT. Filled out from reference TRBV5-1 and TRBJ1-4, the complete variable domain reads KAGVTQTPRYLIKTRGQQVTLSCSPISGHRSVSWYQQTPGQGLQFLFEYFSETQRNKGNFPGRFSGRQFSNSRSEMNVSTLELGDSALYLCASTIGQGMEKLFFGSGTQLSVL.

The V call is TRBV5-1, the J call TRBJ2-3; maybe TRBD2 (5 bases). V gave up 4 bases and J gave up 2 bases, with 14 bases separating them. This CDR3 is built from 15 residues. Germline loops: CDR1 SGHRS, CDR2 YFSETQ. CDR3 residues: CASSPDSFHTDTQYF. The CDR3 DNA sequence: TGCGCCAGCAGCCCGGACTCATTTCACACAGATACGCAGTATTTT.

J is TRBJ2-1 and V is TRBV11-2, with unresolved D. Trimming took off 4 bases at V and 6 bases at J, with 10 bases between the two ends. This CDR3 comprises 13 residues. CDR1 and CDR2 from the germline V gene are SGHAT and FQNNGV. This chain's CDR3 is CASSSDLVNEQFF. Here the CDR3 DNA reads TGTGCCAGCAGCTCCGACTTGGTCAATGAGCAGTTCTTC.

This chain links TRBV14 with TRBJ2-1, with no clear D. CDR1 and CDR2 (germline): SGHDN, FVKESK. This CDR3 comprises 12 residues. The V end was cut by 1 base, the J end by 3 bases, with 1 base between. The CDR3 DNA reads TGTGCCAGCAGCCAAGTCTACAATGAGCAGTTCTTC. Its protein is CASSQVYNEQFF.

The chain links TRBV6-5 to TRBJ1-4; 7 bases are shared with TRBD1. The CDR3 contains 14 residues. J gave up 3 bases and V 7 bases, and 5 bases lay outside the gene matches. Germline V gene sequence: CDR1 MNHEY, CDR2 SVGAGI. Here the CDR3 reads CASKRGRANEKLFF. The CDR3 bases are TGTGCCAGCAAGAGGGGGCGCGCTAATGAAAAACTGTTTTTT.

The chain combines TRBV5-1 with TRBJ2-5; 10 nucleotides agree with TRBD2. J lost 5 bases, V lost 8 bases, and 6 bases had no gene match. The germline CDR1 and CDR2 sequences are SGHRS and YFSETQ. CDR3 size: 13 residues. The CDR3 is CASSSGRGETQYF. The CDR3 DNA follows: TGCGCCAGTTCTAGCGGGAGAGGGGAGACCCAGTACTTC.

The chain carries TRBV5-1 and TRBJ1-1, with D maybe TRBD1 (5 bases). The CDR3 has 14 amino acids. Per germline, CDR1 SGHRS and CDR2 YFSETQ. V lost 0 bases and J lost 3, with 9 bases in between. The CDR3 sequence is CASSLAGYDTEAFF. The CDR3 DNA sequence: TGCGCCAGCAGCTTGGCAGGGTATGACACTGAAGCTTTCTTT.

The V call is TRBV19, the J call TRBJ2-6; 7 positions agree with TRBD1. V dropped 6 bases and J dropped 0; count of bases not matched to a gene: 14. Germline V gene lookup returns CDR1 LNHDA and CDR2 SQIVND (reference sequence). The CDR3 extends over 19 amino acids. This chain's CDR3 is CASSLPRDSLFSGANVLTF. In nucleotides, the CDR3 is TGTGCCAGTAGCTTACCACGGGACAGTTTGTTCTCTGGGGCCAACGTCCTGACTTTC.

This clone was counted a single time. The CDR3 DNA reads as TGCGCCAGCACTAGCGACGGGACGGTTACCTACAATGAGCAGTTCTTC. Protein: CASTSDGTVTYNEQFF. This chain links TRBV5-1 with TRBJ2-1; D perhaps matches TRBD2 (6 bases). Trimming stripped 6 bases from V and 2 bases from J, with 18 bases between. Germline loops: CDR1 SGHRS, CDR2 YFSETQ. The length of the CDR3 is 16 residues.

In this sample, this clone turned up once. This sequence joins TRBV5-4 and TRBJ2-3, with 7 bases lining up with TRBD2. The CDR3 covers 14 residues. Germline V CDR1 and CDR2: SGHNT, YYREEE (reference sequence). The J segment lost 2 bases and the V segment lost 4 bases, leaving 4 bases of the junction unmatched. As DNA, the CDR3 is TGTGCCAGCAGCCCGGGGGGTGACACAGATACGCAGTATTTT. It is translated as CASSPGGDTDTQYF.

The rearrangement uses TRBV6-4 and TRBJ2-3, with 9 bases identical to TRBD2. V shed 2 bases and J 7 bases; nucleotides not matched to a gene: 7. CDR3 size: 15 residues. CDR1 and CDR2 from the germline V gene are MRHNA and SNTAGT. In nucleotides, the CDR3 is TGTGCCAGCAGTGACCCGAGTAGCGGGAGTTATACGCAGTATTTT. Translating gives CASSDPSSGSYTQYF.

The chain employs TRBV5-1 and TRBJ2-1, with D tentatively TRBD2 (5 bases). V was shortened by 1 base and J by 0 bases, with 11 bases between the two germline ends. This CDR3 is built from 16 residues. Germline V gene sequence: CDR1 SGHRS, CDR2 YFSETQ. The CDR3 region is CASSLSLARSYNEQFF. The CDR3 DNA sequence: TGCGCCAGCAGCTTGTCGTTAGCGCGCTCCTACAATGAGCAGTTCTTC.

V is TRBV6-5 and J is TRBJ1-3, with a possible D match to TRBD1 (5 bases). V lost 5 bases and J 4 bases, leaving 12 bases between the germline ends. The CDR3 has 14 amino acids. Germline CDR1 is MNHEY and CDR2 is SVGAGI. CDR3 nucleotides: TGTGCCAGCAGTACGGGCGGGGCAGGAAACACCATATATTTT. It encodes CASSTGGAGNTIYF.

The rearrangement uses TRBV9 and TRBJ2-7, with TRBD1 identical over 8 bases. Trimming at V came to 3 bases and at J to 7 bases, leaving 9 bases not matched to a gene. The germline CDR1 and CDR2 sequences are SGDLS and YYNGEE. The CDR3 totals 14 residues. The CDR3 bases are TGTGCCAGCAGCGCGAGGGCAGGGGGCAGGGAGCAGTACTTC. Protein sequence: CASSARAGGREQYF.

The chain links TRBV30 to TRBJ1-1; D unresolved. Per the germline V gene, CDR1 is GTSNPN and CDR2 is SVGIG (reference sequence). With 5 bases removed from V and 1 base from J, the gap between germline ends came to 14 bases. The CDR3 runs to 14 residues. CDR3 region: CAWALGRRNTEAFF. CDR3 nucleotide sequence: TGTGCCTGGGCCCTGGGCCGGCGGAACACTGAAGCTTTCTTT.

The chain has TRBV19 and TRBJ1-2; weak D call: TRBD1 (5 bases). Trimming cost V 7 bases and J 8 bases, with 11 bases left between them. Per the germline V gene, CDR1 is LNHDA and CDR2 is SQIVND (reference sequence). The CDR3 is 11 amino acids. In nucleotides, the CDR3 is TGTGCCAGTACAGGGTTCTTGGGCTACACCTTC. Amino acid sequence: CASTGFLGYTF.

J is TRBJ2-3 and V is TRBV27; 8 bases map to TRBD1. The ends lost 6 bases at V and 1 base at J; junction bases unmatched: 9. This CDR3 comprises 16 residues. Germline V CDR1 and CDR2: MNHEY, SMNVEV (reference sequence). In DNA, the CDR3 is TGTGCCAGCAGACCTGCCGGGACAGGAGGCACAGATACGCAGTATTTT. This sequence encodes CASRPAGTGGTDTQYF.

This clone was seen a few times. In DNA, the CDR3 is TGTGCCAGCTCACAGGACAGGGCCTACGAGCAGTACTTC. Translated, it gives CASSQDRAYEQYF. V gene TRBV18 combines with J gene TRBJ2-7, with 8 bases aligning to TRBD1. The CDR3 consists of 13 residues. The V and J ends lost 4 bases and 2 bases, in that order; junction bases with no gene match: 1. Germline V gene data show CDR1 as KGHSH and CDR2 as LQKENI.